A selection of T cell receptor beta chains follows, all from one sample in a study of cytomegalovirus exposure and HLA in healthy donors. TCRdb's table, derived via immunoSEQ multiplex PCR, lists solely in-frame clones and lacks some. The data show more than 250,000 clones, about 85% seen once. Specimen: PBMCs. Source of these receptors: a woman aged 25 to 39 in good health and CMV-seropositive. Each CDR3 is given without its conserved first and last residue. A D gene is named only where the DNA matches it firmly.

j_gene,v_gene,d_gene,CDR3aa
TRBJ1-2,TRBV5-5,-,ASSLTQDNYGYT
TRBJ2-2,TRBV5-1,-,ASSLASPGYWELF
TRBJ2-7,TRBV13,-,ASSLGRAYEQY
TRBJ1-1,TRBV5-1,-,ASSRDTRRDTEAF
TRBJ2-7,TRBV30,-,AWTSGGSYEQY
TRBJ2-3,TRBV18,TRBD2,ASSPRASGTTDTQY
TRBJ2-7,TRBV4-1,-,ASSPTGDGSYEQY
TRBJ1-2,TRBV7-9,-,ASEQGGTYGYT
TRBJ2-7,TRBV7-7,TRBD2,ASSQTSVHEQY
TRBJ1-2,TRBV19,TRBD1,ASSETTGGWNGYT
TRBJ1-5,TRBV29-1,-,SVEESGQPQH
TRBJ2-1,TRBV27,-,ASRPRGGAHPSYNEQF
TRBJ2-3,TRBV30,-,AWSVRGGRLNTQY
TRBJ2-2,TRBV27,-,ASSFRGDPSGSGELF
TRBJ1-3,TRBV9,-,ASSESTTGNTIY
TRBJ2-3,TRBV4-1,-,ASSQRGNRRADTQY
TRBJ1-1,TRBV6-5,-,ASSSPRQDTEAF
TRBJ1-5,TRBV16,TRBD1,ASSPGTGRQPQH
TRBJ2-7,TRBV7-2,-,ASSLFYEQY
TRBJ1-6,TRBV7-2,-,ASSPAGTYNSPLH
TRBJ1-4,TRBV28,TRBD1,ASSRTGTEKLF
TRBJ2-5,TRBV4-1,-,ASSQVMKETQY
TRBJ2-3,TRBV7-2,-,ASSSRAQSTDTQY
TRBJ2-7,TRBV25-1,-,ASSGSTFEY
TRBJ2-7,TRBV4-3,TRBD1,ASSLSGTGSYEQY
TRBJ1-4,TRBV6-6,TRBD1,ASTQDRGSEKLF
TRBJ2-7,TRBV4-1,-,ASSQDPDYTYEQY
TRBJ1-4,TRBV18,-,ASSPVGANEKLF
TRBJ2-7,TRBV28,-,ASSAPRELAYEQY
TRBJ2-1,TRBV6-4,TRBD2,ASSDSPGTSGGVGITSEQF
TRBJ2-1,TRBV9,-,ASSVRETGYNEQF
TRBJ1-2,TRBV4-2,TRBD1,ASSQDPGQNYGYT
TRBJ1-2,TRBV7-3,-,ASSPDAGTLYGYT
TRBJ1-5,TRBV25-1,TRBD1,ASSGDRGGGNQPQH
TRBJ1-5,TRBV6-1,-,ASNRERDQPQH
TRBJ2-2,TRBV30,TRBD2,AWSVPEPGLAGTMNTGELF
TRBJ2-1,TRBV2,TRBD1,ASREDRYNEQF